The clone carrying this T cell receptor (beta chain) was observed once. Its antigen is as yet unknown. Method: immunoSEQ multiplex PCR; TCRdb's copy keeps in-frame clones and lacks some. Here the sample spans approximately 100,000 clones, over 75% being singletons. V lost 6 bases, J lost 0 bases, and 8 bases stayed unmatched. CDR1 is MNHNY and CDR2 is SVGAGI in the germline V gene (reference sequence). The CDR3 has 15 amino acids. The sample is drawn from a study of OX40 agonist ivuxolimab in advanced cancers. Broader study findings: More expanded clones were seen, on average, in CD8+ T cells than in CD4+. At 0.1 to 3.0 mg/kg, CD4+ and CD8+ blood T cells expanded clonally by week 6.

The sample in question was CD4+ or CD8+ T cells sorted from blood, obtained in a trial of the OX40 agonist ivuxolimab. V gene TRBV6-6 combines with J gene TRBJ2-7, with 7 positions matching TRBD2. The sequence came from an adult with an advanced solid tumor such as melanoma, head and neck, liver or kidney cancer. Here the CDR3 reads CASRSKSGDSYEQYF. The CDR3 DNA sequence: TGTGCCAGCAGGTCCAAGAGCGGGGACTCCTACGAGCAGTACTTC.